These 8 T cell receptor beta chains were sequenced from one sample in a study of T cell responses to AZD1222 COVID-19 vaccine. Repertoires were generated with immunoSEQ multiplex PCR, while TCRdb's copy carries only in-frame clones and drops some. Of about 42,000 clones detected, approximately 88% appear once; the ten largest clones hold 15% to 20%. The sample was peripheral blood, taken 28 days after the second AZD1222 dose. The receptors derive from an adult who received the AZD1222 COVID-19 vaccine.

The chain links TRBV12-2 to TRBJ2-3; the table gives TRBD2 as D, unverified against the DNA. TRBV12-2 is classified as a pseudogene. The CDR3 covers 17 residues. The CDR3 DNA sequence: TGTGCAAGTCGCTTGGGGCGGGGGGTAGGAGCGGCAGATACGCAGTATTTT. It is translated as CASRLGRGVGAADTQYF.

This clone came up a few times. The chain carries TRBV5-1 and TRBJ2-2, with D perhaps matching TRBD1 (5 bases). Germline V gene lookup returns CDR1 SGHRS and CDR2 YFSETQ. The V and J ends lost 4 bases and 5 bases respectively, with 9 bases between them. This CDR3 spans 13 amino acids. CDR3 nucleotide sequence: TGCGCCAGCAGCGAGACAGTAACCGGGGAGCTGTTTTTT. It specifies CASSETVTGELFF.

CDR3 bases: TGCGCCAGCAGCTTGGCCGGGACCCCAAACACCATATATTTT. Its translation is CASSLAGTPNTIYF. The chain uses TRBV5-1 and TRBJ1-3; maybe TRBD1 (5 bases). V lost 0 bases to trimming and J lost 6 bases, with 10 bases between them. The CDR3 is 14 amino acids. The germline V gene has CDR1 SGHRS and CDR2 YFSETQ.

The V call is TRBV19, the J call TRBJ2-3; D possibly uses TRBD1 or TRBD2 (5 bases each). Germline CDR1 is LNHDA and CDR2 is SQIVND (reference sequence). CDR3 size: 16 residues. Between the trimmed V and J ends, which lost 1 base and 4 bases, there was a span of 15 bases. The CDR3 here is CASSIGPRVGADTQYF. As DNA, the CDR3 is TGTGCCAGTAGTATAGGGCCTCGAGTGGGGGCAGATACGCAGTATTTT.

The chain combines TRBV9 with TRBJ1-3, with D unclear. The germline gives CDR1 SGDLS, CDR2 YYNGEE. Trimming removed 0 bases at V and 2 bases at J, with 9 bases between. This CDR3 region has 15 residues. The CDR3 DNA follows: TGTGCCAGCAGCGTAGCCGGGCAGACTGGAAACACCATATATTTT. It yields the protein CASSVAGQTGNTIYF.

The J gene is TRBJ1-6, the V gene TRBV10-3; unclear D gene. V was trimmed by 8 bases and J by 0 bases, leaving 11 bases between them. The CDR3 covers 15 residues. Germline CDR1 ENHRY, CDR2 SYGVKD. CDR3 region: CAIGPGASYNSPLHF. The CDR3, as DNA: TGTGCCATCGGTCCAGGCGCCTCCTATAATTCACCCCTCCACTTT.

In its sample, this clone was seen a few times. The V call is TRBV5-6, the J call TRBJ1-1; D perhaps matches TRBD1 (5 bases). The CDR3 spans 16 residues. Trimming stripped 3 bases from V and 0 bases from J, with 15 bases between. Germline CDR1 is SGHDT and CDR2 is YYEEEE. The CDR3 reads CASSWGVNYMNTEAFF. The CDR3 coding sequence is TGTGCCAGCAGCTGGGGGGTCAACTACATGAACACTGAAGCTTTCTTT.

V gene TRBV6-2 or TRBV6-3 combines with J gene TRBJ1-2, with a weak D call TRBD1 (5 bases). The CDR3 covers 13 residues. V lost 5 bases, J lost 8 bases, and 15 bases lay in between. CDR1 is MNHEY and CDR2 is SVGEGT in the germline V gene. As DNA, the CDR3 is TGTGCCAGCAGTCCACCCTTTTCAGGGGGCTACACCTTC. Its protein product is CASSPPFSGGYTF.